Presented here are 22 T cell receptor beta chains from one specimen sequenced in a study of monozygotic twins with inflammatory bowel disease. TCRdb reanalyzed the 5' RACE reads and collapses them to one entry per CDR3 protein, without DNA. This sample's table reports 440,000 or so distinct CDR3 sequences. Sequencing input: blood. These receptors all come from a human donor with ulcerative colitis or Crohn's disease, or a healthy co-twin of an affected twin (not recorded which).

The rearrangement links TRBV27 to TRBJ1-1. Germline V gives CDR1 MNHEY, CDR2 SMNVEV (reference sequence). This CDR3 has 13 amino acids. This CDR3 reads CASSLEGRTEAFF.

The chain links TRBV4-3 to TRBJ2-1; TCRdb gives TRBD1 as the D gene, but with no DNA this cannot be confirmed. Germline V gene lookup returns CDR1 LGHNA and CDR2 YSLEER. The CDR3 extends over 16 amino acids. The CDR3 sequence: CASSQDWWQGYNEQFF.

The chain recombines TRBV12-3 or TRBV12-4 with TRBJ1-2. There are 14 residues in the CDR3. CDR3 amino acids: CASSLLQSTGGYTF.

The rearrangement joins TRBV5-6 to TRBJ1-3; TCRdb returns TRBD1, unconfirmable since there is no DNA. The CDR3 runs to 16 residues. CDR1 and CDR2 (germline): SGHDT, YYEEEE. The CDR3 reads CASSLDGPGGGNTIYF. Full variable domain (outside the CDR3, taken from reference TRBV5-6 and TRBJ1-3): DAGVTQSPTHLIKTRGQQVTLRCSPKSGHDTVSWYQQALGQGPQFIFQYYEEEERQRGNFPDRFSGHQFPNYSSELNVNALLLGDSALYLCASSLDGPGGGNTIYFGEGSWLTVV.

The chain uses TRBV2 and TRBJ1-4; as DNA is missing, the TRBD1 call by TCRdb cannot be tested. This CDR3 is 14 amino acids long. Germline CDR1 reads SNHLY; CDR2 reads FYNNEI. CDR3: CARSSGTGDEKLFF.

The V call is TRBV20-1, the J call TRBJ2-7; the TRBD1 assignment by TCRdb is unverifiable without DNA. This CDR3 spans 11 amino acids. Germline V lookup: CDR1 DFQATT, CDR2 SNEGSKA (reference sequence). The CDR3 sequence: CSARRGNEQYF.

This chain uses TRBV5-4 with TRBJ2-3. This CDR3 has 13 residues. Germline V CDR1 and CDR2: SGHNT, YYREEE (reference sequence). The CDR3: CASSLKRRDTQYF.

The J gene is TRBJ2-7, the V gene TRBV15; without DNA, the TCRdb call of TRBD1 cannot be checked. The CDR3 contains 14 residues. Germline V CDR1 and CDR2: LNHNV, YYDKDF (reference sequence). The CDR3 is CATSRAQTGHEQYF.

J is TRBJ2-7 and V is TRBV6-1; TCRdb proposes TRBD1, but this gene call is untestable without DNA. There are 13 residues in the CDR3. Germline CDR1 and CDR2: MNHNS and SASEGT. CDR3 in amino acids: CASSPDSFYEQYF.

The rearrangement joins TRBV7-6 to TRBJ1-6; TCRdb indicates TRBD1, and absent DNA this call remains unverified. The germline gives CDR1 SGHVS, CDR2 FNYEAQ. CDR3 length: 14 amino acids. The CDR3 is CASSLQGTDSPLHF.

V usage is TRBV7-2 and J usage is TRBJ1-5; with no DNA, the TCRdb D assignment of TRBD1 cannot be verified. CDR3 length: 14 residues. Germline CDR1 reads SGHTA; CDR2 reads FQGNSA. CDR3 residues: CASSLDVQGEPQHF. Complete variable domain (other parts from reference TRBV7-2 and TRBJ1-5): GAGVSQSPSNKVTEKGKDVELRCDPISGHTALYWYRQSLGQGLEFLIYFQGNSAPDKSGLPSDRFSAERTGGSVSTLTIQRTQQEDSAVYLCASSLDVQGEPQHFGDGTRLSIL.

The V gene is TRBV7-3, the J gene TRBJ2-3; with no DNA, the TCRdb D assignment of TRBD1 cannot be verified. The CDR3 extends over 16 amino acids. Germline CDR1 SGHTA, CDR2 FQGTGA. CDR3 protein: CASSLKGTDLTDTQYF. Using reference TRBV7-3 and TRBJ2-3 for the parts outside the CDR3, the full variable domain is GAGVSQTPSNKVTEKGKYVELRCDPISGHTALYWYRQSLGQGPEFLIYFQGTGAADDSGLPNDRFFAVRPEGSVSTLKIQRTERGDSAVYLCASSLKGTDLTDTQYFGPGTRLTVL.

This sequence joins TRBV5-1 and TRBJ1-1; the TRBD1 assignment by TCRdb is unverifiable without DNA. CDR3 length: 16 residues. Per germline, CDR1 SGHRS and CDR2 YFSETQ. The CDR3 loop is CASSPFDRGRNTEAFF.

The gene calls are TRBV5-1 and TRBJ2-2; TCRdb returns TRBD2, unconfirmable since there is no DNA. Germline lookup yields CDR1 SGHRS and CDR2 YFSETQ. CDR3 length equals 19 residues. The CDR3 is CASSSQVAGGPLNTGELFF.

The V and J genes are TRBV12-3 or TRBV12-4 and TRBJ1-5. This CDR3 has 15 amino acids. CDR3 region: CASSLIGFANQPQHF.

The chain joins TRBV6-1 to TRBJ2-3; the D gene TCRdb calls, TRBD1, cannot be checked with no DNA. This CDR3 has 16 residues. Germline-derived CDR1 and CDR2 are MNHNS and SASEGT. This chain's CDR3 is CASRTSWGGGTDTQYF.

The genes are TRBV4-3 and TRBJ2-4; the TRBD1 assignment by TCRdb is unverifiable without DNA. The germline V gene encodes CDR1 LGHNA and CDR2 YSLEER. CDR3 length: 16 residues. The CDR3 spells CASSQDRDGQANIQYF.

The chain links TRBV3-1 to TRBJ2-5; TCRdb returns TRBD1, unconfirmable since there is no DNA. The CDR3 covers 15 residues. Germline V gene data show CDR1 as LGHDT and CDR2 as YNNKEL (reference sequence). CDR3 residues: CASSQWTGLKETQYF.

This chain uses TRBV28 with TRBJ1-4; the D gene TCRdb calls, TRBD1, cannot be checked with no DNA. CDR1 and CDR2 (germline): MDHEN, SYDVKM. The CDR3 covers 15 residues. CDR3 sequence: CASSFDRASNEKLFF.

J is TRBJ2-1 and V is TRBV14; as DNA is missing, the TRBD2 call by TCRdb cannot be tested. Germline CDR1 and CDR2: SGHDN and FVKESK. CDR3 size: 15 residues. The CDR3 loop is CASSRGLAPYNEQFF.

The chain is built from TRBV20-1 and TRBJ2-2; TCRdb proposes TRBD2, but this gene call is untestable without DNA. There are 15 residues in the CDR3. In germline, CDR1 is DFQATT, CDR2 SNEGSKA (reference sequence). The CDR3 here is CSARDYRGGPGELFF.

The chain employs TRBV12-5 and TRBJ2-2. The germline CDR1 and CDR2 sequences are LGHNT and FRNRAP. CDR3 length: 12 residues. CDR3 residues: CASGLETGELFF. Filled out from reference TRBV12-5 and TRBJ2-2, the complete variable domain reads DARVTQTPRHKVTEMGQEVTMRCQPILGHNTVFWYRQTMMQGLELLAYFRNRAPLDDSGMPKDRFSAEMPDATLATLKIQPSEPRDSAVYFCASGLETGELFFGEGSRLTVL.